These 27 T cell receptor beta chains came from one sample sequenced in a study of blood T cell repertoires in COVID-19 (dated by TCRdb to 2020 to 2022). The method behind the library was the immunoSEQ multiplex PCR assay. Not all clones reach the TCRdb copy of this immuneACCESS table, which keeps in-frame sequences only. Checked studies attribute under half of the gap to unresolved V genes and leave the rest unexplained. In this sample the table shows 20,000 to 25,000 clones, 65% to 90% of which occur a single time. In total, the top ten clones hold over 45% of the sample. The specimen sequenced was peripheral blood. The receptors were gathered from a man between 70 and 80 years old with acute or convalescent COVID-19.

CDR3 in DNA: TGTGCCAGCAGCTTAGTGTTGGGGACAGGGGGTCGGAATGAGCAGTTCTTC. Translation gives CASSLVLGTGGRNEQFF. The chain uses TRBV11-3 and TRBJ2-1, with TRBD1 matching 11 bases. Looked up from germline, CDR1 is SGHNT and CDR2 is YENEEA. This CDR3 has 17 amino acids. V lost 1 base to trimming and J lost 7 bases; unmatched junction nucleotides: 9.

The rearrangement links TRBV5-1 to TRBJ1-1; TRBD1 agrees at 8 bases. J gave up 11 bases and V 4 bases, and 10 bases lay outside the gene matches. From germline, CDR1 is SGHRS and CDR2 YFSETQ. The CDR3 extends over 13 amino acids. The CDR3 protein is CASSGTGGASAFF. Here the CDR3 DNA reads TGCGCCAGCAGCGGAACAGGGGGGGCTTCGGCTTTCTTT.

The CDR3 region has the DNA TGTGCCTGGACCCCCGGGGGCTATGGCTACACCTTC. Its translation: CAWTPGGYGYTF. The chain employs TRBV30 and TRBJ1-2; perhaps TRBD1 as D (5 bases). V gave up 4 bases and J gave up 4 bases, with 10 bases separating them. Germline V gene sequence: CDR1 GTSNPN, CDR2 SVGIG (reference sequence). CDR3 length: 12 amino acids.

CDR3 coding DNA: TGTGCCAGCAGCTTAGCGAACCGGGGTACTGAAGCTTTCTTT. The encoded protein is CASSLANRGTEAFF. V and J are TRBV7-6 and TRBJ1-1; D unresolved. Trimming cost V 0 bases and J 5 bases, with 10 bases left between them. CDR3 length equals 14 residues. Germline V gives CDR1 SGHVS, CDR2 FNYEAQ.

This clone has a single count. CDR3 sequence: CASRAPGGYTEAFF. The CDR3 nucleotides are TGTGCCAGCAGAGCCCCGGGGGGTTACACTGAAGCTTTCTTT. This chain links TRBV6-5 with TRBJ1-1; TRBD1 is a possible D gene (5 bases). Germline lookup yields CDR1 MNHEY and CDR2 SVGAGI. V was shortened by 6 bases and J by 3 bases, with 14 bases between the two germline ends. The CDR3 is 14 amino acids.

The chain's CDR3 is CAWMLRGANTGELFF. In DNA form, the CDR3 reads TGTGCCTGGATGCTCAGGGGGGCGAACACCGGGGAGCTGTTTTTT. This chain connects TRBV30 to TRBJ2-2; possibly TRBD1 for D (7 bases). The CDR3 is 15 residues long. Germline V gene sequence: CDR1 GTSNPN, CDR2 SVGIG (reference sequence). V dropped 4 bases and J dropped 0 bases, with 12 bases sitting between them. Filled out from reference TRBV30 and TRBJ2-2, the complete variable domain reads SQTIHQWPATLVQPVGSPLSLECTVEGTSNPNLYWYRQAAGRGLQLLFYSVGIGQISSEVPQNLSASRPQDRQFILSSKKLLLSDSGFYLCAWMLRGANTGELFFGEGSRLTVL.

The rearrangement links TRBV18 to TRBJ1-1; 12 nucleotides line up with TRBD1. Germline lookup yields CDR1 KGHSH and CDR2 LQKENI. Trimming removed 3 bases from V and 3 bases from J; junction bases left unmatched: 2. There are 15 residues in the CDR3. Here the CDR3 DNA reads TGTGCCAGCTCACCGGGACAGGGGGCTCACACTGAAGCTTTCTTT. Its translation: CASSPGQGAHTEAFF.

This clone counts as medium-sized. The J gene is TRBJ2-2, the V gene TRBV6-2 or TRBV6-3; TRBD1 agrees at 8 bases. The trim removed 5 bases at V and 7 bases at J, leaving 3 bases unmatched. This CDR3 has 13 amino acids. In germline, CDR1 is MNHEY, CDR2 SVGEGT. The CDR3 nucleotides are TGTGCCAGCAGTCGACAGGGGAGCGGGGAGCTGTTTTTT. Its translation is CASSRQGSGELFF.

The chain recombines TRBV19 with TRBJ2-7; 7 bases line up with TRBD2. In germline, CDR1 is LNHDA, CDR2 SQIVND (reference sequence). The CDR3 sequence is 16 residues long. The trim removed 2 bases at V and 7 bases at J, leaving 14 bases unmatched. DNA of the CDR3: TGTGCCAGTAGTATACGATCGCGGGCTAGCGGAGTGGAGCAGTACTTC. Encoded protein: CASSIRSRASGVEQYF.

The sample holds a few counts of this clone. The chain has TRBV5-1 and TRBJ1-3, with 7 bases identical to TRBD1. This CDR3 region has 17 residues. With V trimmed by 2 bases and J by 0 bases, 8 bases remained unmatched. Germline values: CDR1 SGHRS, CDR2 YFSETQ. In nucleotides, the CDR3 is TGCGCCAGCAGCTTCGAAGGGACAGCTAACTCTGGAAACACCATATATTTT. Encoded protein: CASSFEGTANSGNTIYF.

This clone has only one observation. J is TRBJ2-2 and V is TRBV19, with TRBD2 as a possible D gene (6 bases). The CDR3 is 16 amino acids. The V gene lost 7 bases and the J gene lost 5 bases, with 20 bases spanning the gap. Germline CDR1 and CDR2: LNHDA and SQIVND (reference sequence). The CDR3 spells CASKSVTSAGTGELFF. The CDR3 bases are TGTGCCAGTAAATCGGTCACCTCGGCGGGGACCGGGGAGCTGTTTTTT. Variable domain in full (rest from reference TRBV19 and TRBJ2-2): DGGITQSPKYLFRKEGQNVTLSCEQNLNHDAMYWYRQDPGQGLRLIYYSQIVNDFQKGDIAEGYSVSREKKESFPLTVTSAQKNPTAFYLCASKSVTSAGTGELFFGEGSRLTVL.

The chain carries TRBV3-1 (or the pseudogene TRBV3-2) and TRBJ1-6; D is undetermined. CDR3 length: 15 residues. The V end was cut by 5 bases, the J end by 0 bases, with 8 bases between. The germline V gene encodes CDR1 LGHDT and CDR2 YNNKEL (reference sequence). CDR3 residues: CASSLRSSYNSPLHF. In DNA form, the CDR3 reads TGTGCCAGCAGCTTGCGGAGCTCCTATAATTCACCCCTCCACTTT.

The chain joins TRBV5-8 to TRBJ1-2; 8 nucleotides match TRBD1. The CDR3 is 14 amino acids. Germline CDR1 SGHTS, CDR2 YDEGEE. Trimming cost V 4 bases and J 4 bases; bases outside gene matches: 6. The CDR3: CASSVSDRGYGYTF. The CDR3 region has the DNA TGTGCCAGCAGCGTCTCAGACAGGGGCTATGGCTACACCTTC.

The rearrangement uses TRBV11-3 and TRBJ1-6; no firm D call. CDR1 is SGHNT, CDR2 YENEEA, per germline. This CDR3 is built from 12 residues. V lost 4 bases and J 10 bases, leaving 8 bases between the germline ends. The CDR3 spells CASSSSESPLHF. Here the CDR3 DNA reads TGTGCCAGCAGCTCCAGTGAATCACCCCTCCACTTT.

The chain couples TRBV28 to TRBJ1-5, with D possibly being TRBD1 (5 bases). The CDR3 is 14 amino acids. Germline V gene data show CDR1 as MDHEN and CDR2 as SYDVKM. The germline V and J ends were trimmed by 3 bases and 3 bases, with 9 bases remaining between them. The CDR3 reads CASSFGGDNQPQHF. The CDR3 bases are TGTGCCAGCAGTTTCGGGGGGGACAATCAGCCCCAGCATTTT.

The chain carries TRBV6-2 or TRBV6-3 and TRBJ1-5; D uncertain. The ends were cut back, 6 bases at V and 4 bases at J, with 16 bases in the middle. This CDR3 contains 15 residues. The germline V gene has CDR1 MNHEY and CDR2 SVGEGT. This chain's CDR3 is CASSPSVRGNQPQHF. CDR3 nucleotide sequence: TGTGCCAGCAGCCCATCAGTCCGGGGTAATCAGCCCCAGCATTTT.

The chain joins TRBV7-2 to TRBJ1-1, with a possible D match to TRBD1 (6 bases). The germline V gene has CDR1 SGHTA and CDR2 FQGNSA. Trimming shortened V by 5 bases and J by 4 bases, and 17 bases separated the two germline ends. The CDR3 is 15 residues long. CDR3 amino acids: CASSPFSGGLTEAFF. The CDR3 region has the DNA TGTGCCAGCAGCCCCTTTAGCGGGGGGCTCACTGAAGCTTTCTTT.

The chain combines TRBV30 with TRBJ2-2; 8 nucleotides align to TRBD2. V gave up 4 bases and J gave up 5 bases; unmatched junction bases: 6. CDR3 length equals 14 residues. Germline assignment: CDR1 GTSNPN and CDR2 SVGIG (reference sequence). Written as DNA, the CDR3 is TGTGCCTGGATTCTAGCGGGCGGGACCGGGGAGCTGTTTTTT. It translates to CAWILAGGTGELFF. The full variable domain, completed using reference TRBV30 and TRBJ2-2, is SQTIHQWPATLVQPVGSPLSLECTVEGTSNPNLYWYRQAAGRGLQLLFYSVGIGQISSEVPQNLSASRPQDRQFILSSKKLLLSDSGFYLCAWILAGGTGELFFGEGSRLTVL.

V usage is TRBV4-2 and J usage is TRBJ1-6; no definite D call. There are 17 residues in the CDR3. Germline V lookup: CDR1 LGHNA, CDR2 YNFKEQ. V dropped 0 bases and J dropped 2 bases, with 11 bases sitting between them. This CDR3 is CASSQDPAVAYNSPLHF. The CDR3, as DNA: TGTGCCAGCAGCCAAGATCCCGCAGTCGCCTATAATTCACCCCTCCACTTT.

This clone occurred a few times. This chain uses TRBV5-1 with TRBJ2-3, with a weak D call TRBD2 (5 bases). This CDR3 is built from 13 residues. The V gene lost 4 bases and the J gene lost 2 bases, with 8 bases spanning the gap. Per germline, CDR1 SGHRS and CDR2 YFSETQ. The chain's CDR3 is CASSPGNTDTQYF. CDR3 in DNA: TGCGCCAGCAGCCCCGGGAACACAGATACGCAGTATTTT. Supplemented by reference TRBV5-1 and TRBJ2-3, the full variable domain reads KAGVTQTPRYLIKTRGQQVTLSCSPISGHRSVSWYQQTPGQGLQFLFEYFSETQRNKGNFPGRFSGRQFSNSRSEMNVSTLELGDSALYLCASSPGNTDTQYFGPGTRLTVL.

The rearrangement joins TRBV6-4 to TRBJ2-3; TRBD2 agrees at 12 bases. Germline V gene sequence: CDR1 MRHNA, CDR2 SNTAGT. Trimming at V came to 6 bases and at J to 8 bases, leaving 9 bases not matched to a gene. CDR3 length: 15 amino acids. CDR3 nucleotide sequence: TGTGCCAGCAGCGAGCTAGCGGGAGGGCGCGGTACGCAGTATTTT. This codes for CASSELAGGRGTQYF.

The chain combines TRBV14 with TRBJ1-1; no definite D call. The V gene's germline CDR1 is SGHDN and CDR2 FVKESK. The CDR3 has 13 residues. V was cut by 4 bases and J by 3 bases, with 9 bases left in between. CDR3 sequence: CASSLYSDTEAFF. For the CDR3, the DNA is TGTGCCAGCAGCCTTTATTCAGACACTGAAGCTTTCTTT.

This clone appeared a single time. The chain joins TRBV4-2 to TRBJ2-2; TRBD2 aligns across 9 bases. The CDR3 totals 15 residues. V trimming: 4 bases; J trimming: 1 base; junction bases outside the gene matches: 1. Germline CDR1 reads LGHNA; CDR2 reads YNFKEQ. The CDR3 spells CASSLREGNTGELFF. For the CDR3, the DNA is TGTGCCAGCAGCCTGCGGGAGGGGAACACCGGGGAGCTGTTTTTT.

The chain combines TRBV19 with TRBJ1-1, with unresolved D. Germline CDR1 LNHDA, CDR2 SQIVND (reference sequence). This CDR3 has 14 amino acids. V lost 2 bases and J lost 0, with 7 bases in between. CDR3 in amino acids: CASSIRGLNTEAFF. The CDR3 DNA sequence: TGTGCCAGTAGTATAAGAGGGCTGAACACTGAAGCTTTCTTT.

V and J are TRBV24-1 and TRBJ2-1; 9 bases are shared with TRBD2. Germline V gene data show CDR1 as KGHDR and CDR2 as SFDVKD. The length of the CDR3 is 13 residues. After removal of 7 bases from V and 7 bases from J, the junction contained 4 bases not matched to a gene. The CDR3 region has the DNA TGTGCCACCAGAGGACTAGCGCAGAATGAGCAGTTCTTC. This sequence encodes CATRGLAQNEQFF.

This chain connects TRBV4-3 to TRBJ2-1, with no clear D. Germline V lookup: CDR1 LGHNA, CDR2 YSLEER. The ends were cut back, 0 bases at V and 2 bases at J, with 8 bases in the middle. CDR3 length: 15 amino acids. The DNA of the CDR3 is TGCGCCAGCAGCCAAGATAGTGAGCCCTACAATGAGCAGTTCTTC. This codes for CASSQDSEPYNEQFF.

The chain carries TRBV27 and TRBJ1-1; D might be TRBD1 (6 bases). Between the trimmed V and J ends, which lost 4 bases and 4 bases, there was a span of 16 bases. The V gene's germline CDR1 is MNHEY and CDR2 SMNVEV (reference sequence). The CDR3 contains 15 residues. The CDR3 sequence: CASSYGSRGRTEAFF. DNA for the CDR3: TGTGCCAGCAGTTACGGATCCAGGGGTCGCACTGAAGCTTTCTTT.